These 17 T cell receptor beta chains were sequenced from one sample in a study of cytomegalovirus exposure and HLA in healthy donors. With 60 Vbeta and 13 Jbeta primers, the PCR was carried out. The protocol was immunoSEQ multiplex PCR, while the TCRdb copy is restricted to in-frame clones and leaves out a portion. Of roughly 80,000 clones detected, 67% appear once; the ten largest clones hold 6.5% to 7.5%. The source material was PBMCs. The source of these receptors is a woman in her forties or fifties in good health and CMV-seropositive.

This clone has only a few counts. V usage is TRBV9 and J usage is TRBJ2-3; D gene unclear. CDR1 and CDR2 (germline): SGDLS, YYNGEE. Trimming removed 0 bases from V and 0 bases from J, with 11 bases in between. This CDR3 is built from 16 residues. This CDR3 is CASSVARSTSTDTQYF. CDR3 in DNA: TGTGCCAGCAGCGTAGCGAGGTCGACTAGCACAGATACGCAGTATTTT.

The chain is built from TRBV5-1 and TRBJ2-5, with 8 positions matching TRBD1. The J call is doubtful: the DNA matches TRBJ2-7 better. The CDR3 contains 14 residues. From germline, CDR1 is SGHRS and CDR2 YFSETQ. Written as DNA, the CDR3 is TGCGCCAGCAGGGTCAGGACAGGGTCCCACGAGCAGTACTTC. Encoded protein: CASRVRTGSHEQYF.

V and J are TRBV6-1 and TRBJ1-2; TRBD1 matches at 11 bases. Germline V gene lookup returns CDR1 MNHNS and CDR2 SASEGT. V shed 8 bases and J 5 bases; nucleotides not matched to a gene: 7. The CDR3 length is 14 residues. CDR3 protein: CASGWDRGGYGYTF. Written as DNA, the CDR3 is TGTGCCAGCGGCTGGGACAGGGGGGGATATGGCTACACCTTC.

The CDR3, as DNA: TGCGCCAGCAGCGCCGGACAGGCCAATAACTATGGCTACACCTTC. Its translation is CASSAGQANNYGYTF. The V and J genes are TRBV5-1 and TRBJ1-2; 7 bases map to TRBD1. Germline values: CDR1 SGHRS, CDR2 YFSETQ. After removal of 4 bases from V and 1 base from J, the junction contained 7 bases not matched to a gene. CDR3 length: 15 residues.

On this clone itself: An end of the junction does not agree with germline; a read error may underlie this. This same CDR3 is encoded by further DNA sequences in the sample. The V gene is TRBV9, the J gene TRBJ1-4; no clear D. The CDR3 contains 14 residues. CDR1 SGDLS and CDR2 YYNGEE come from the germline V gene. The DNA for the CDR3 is TGCGCCAGCAGCGTCGATTCGGTTAATGAAAAACTGTTTTTT. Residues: CASSVDSVNEKLFF.

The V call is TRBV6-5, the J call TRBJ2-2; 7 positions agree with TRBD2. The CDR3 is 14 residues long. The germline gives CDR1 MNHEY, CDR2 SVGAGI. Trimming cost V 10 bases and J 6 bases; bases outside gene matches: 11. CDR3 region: CATTSSRGAGELFF. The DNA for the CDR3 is TGTGCCACCACGTCCTCCCGGGGGGCCGGGGAGCTGTTTTTT.

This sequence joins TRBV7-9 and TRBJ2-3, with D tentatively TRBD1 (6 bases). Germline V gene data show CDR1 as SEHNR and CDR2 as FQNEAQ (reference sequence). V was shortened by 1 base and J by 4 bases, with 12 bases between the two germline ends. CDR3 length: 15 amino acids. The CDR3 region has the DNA TGTGCCAGCAGCTTAGTTCGGACAGTGTCAGATACGCAGTATTTT. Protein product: CASSLVRTVSDTQYF.

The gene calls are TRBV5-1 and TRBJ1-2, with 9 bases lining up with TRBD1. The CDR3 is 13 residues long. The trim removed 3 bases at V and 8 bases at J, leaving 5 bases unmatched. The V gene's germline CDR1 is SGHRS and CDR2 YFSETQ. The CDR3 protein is CASSSNRGRGYTF. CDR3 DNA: TGCGCCAGCAGCTCCAACAGGGGGCGAGGCTACACCTTC.

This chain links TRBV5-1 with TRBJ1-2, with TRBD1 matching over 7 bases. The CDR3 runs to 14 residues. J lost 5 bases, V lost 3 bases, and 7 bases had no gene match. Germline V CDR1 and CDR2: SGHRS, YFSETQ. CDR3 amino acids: CASSSRGFGYGYTF. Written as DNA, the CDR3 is TGCGCCAGCAGCTCCAGGGGGTTCGGTTATGGCTACACCTTC.

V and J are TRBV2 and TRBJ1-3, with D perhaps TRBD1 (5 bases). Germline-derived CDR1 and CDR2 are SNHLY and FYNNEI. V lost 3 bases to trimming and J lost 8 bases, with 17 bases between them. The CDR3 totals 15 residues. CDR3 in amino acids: CASSEKMTAGDTIYF. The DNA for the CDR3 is TGTGCCAGCAGTGAGAAGATGACCGCGGGGGACACCATATATTTT.

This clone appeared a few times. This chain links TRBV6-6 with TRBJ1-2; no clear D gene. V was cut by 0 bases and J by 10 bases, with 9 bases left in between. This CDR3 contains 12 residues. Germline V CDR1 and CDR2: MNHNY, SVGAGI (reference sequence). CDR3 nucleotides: TGTGCCAGCAGTTACTCGGGGAGAGTCTACACCTTC. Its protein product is CASSYSGRVYTF.

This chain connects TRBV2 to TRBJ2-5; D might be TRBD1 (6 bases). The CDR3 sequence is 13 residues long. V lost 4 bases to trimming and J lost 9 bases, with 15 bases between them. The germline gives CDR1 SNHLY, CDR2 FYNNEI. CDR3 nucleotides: TGTGCCAGCAGTGGGTACATGACAGGTCCCCAGTACTTC. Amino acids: CASSGYMTGPQYF.

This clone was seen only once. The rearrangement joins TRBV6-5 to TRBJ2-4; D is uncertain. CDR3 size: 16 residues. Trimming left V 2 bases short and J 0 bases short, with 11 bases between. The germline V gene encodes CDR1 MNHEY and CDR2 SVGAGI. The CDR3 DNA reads TGTGCCAGCAGTTACCGAGCCTCCTTAGCCAAAAACATTCAGTACTTC. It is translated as CASSYRASLAKNIQYF.

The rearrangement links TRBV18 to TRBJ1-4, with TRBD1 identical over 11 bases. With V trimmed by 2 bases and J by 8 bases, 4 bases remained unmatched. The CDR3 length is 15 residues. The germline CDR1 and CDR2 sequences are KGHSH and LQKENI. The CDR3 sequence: CASSPRGQGGEKLFF. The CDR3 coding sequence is TGTGCCAGCTCACCAAGGGGACAGGGGGGCGAAAAACTGTTTTTT.

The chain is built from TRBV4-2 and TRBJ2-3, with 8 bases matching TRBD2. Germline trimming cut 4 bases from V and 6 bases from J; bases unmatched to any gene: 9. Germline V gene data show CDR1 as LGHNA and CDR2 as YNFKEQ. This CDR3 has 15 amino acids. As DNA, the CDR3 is TGTGCCAGCAGCCGGACCCGGGGGGGTGAGGATACGCAGTATTTT. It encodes CASSRTRGGEDTQYF.

The CDR3 coding sequence is TGTGCCTGGAGACCAACAGGGGGGCGGGATCAGCCCCAGCATTTT. It codes for CAWRPTGGRDQPQHF. This rearrangement joins TRBV30 to TRBJ1-5; 8 bases are a match to TRBD1. There are 15 residues in the CDR3. The ends lost 3 bases at V and 5 bases at J; junction bases unmatched: 9. The germline CDR1 and CDR2 sequences are GTSNPN and SVGIG (reference sequence).

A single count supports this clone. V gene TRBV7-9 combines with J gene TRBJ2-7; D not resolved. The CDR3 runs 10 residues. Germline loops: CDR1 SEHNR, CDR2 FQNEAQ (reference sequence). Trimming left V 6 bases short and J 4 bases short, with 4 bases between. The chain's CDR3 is CASSQYEQYF. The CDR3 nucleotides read TGTGCCAGCAGTCAGTACGAGCAGTACTTC.